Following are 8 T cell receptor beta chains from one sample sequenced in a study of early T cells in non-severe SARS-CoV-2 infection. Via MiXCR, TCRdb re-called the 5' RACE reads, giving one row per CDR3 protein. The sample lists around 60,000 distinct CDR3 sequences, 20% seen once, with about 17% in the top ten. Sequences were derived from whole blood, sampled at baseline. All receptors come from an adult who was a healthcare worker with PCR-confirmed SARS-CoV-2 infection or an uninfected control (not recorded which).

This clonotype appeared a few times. The CDR3 DNA reads as TGTGCCAGCAGCTTAAATGCGGGAGGAGAGACCCAGTACTTC. Its protein is CASSLNAGGETQYF. This sequence joins TRBV7-2 and TRBJ2-5, with 8 bases fitting TRBD2. Trimming at V came to 2 bases and at J to 4 bases, leaving 3 bases not matched to a gene. The CDR3 totals 14 residues. Germline V gene sequence: CDR1 SGHTA, CDR2 FQGNSA. Looking up the rest from reference TRBV7-2 and TRBJ2-5 gives the full variable domain: GAGVSQSPSNKVTEKGKDVELRCDPISGHTALYWYRQSLGQGLEFLIYFQGNSAPDKSGLPSDRFSAERTGGSVSTLTIQRTQQEDSAVYLCASSLNAGGETQYFGPGTRLLVL.

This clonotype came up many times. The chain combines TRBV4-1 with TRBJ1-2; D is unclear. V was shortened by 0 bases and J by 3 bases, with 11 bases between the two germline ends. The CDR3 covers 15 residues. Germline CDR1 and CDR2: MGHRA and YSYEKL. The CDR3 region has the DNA TGCGCCAGCAGCCAAGATCGCGCGGATTACTATGGCTACACCTTC. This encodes CASSQDRADYYGYTF.

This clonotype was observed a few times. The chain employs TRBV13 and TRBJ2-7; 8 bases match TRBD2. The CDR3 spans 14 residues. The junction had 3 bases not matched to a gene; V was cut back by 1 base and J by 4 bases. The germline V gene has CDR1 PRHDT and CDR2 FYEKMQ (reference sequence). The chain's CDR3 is CASSLAGGRYEQYF. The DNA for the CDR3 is TGTGCCAGCAGCTTAGCGGGGGGGAGATACGAGCAGTACTTC.

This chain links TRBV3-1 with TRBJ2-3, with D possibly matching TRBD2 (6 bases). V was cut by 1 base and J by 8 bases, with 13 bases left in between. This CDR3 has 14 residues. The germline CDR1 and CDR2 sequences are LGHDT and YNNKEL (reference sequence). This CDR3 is CASSQAGEEGTQYF. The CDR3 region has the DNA TGTGCCAGCAGCCAAGCGGGGGAAGAGGGTACGCAGTATTTT.

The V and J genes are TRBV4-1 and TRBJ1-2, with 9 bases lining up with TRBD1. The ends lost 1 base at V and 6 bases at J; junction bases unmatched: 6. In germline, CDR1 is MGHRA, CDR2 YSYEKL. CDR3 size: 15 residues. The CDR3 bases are TGCGCCAGCAGCCAAGCCCTCCGGACAGGGGATGGCTACACCTTC. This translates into CASSQALRTGDGYTF.

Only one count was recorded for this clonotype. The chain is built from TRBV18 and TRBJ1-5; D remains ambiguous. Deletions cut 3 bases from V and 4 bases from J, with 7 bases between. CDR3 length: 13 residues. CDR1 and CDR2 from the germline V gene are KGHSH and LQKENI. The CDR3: CASSPRHNQPQHF. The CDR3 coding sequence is TGTGCCAGCTCACCTAGACATAATCAGCCCCAGCATTTT.

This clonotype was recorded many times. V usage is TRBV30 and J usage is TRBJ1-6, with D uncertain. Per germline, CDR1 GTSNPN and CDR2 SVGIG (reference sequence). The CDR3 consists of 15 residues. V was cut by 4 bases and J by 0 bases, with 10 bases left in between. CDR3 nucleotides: TGTGCCTGGACCGACGGGAGCTCCTATAATTCACCCCTCCACTTT. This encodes CAWTDGSSYNSPLHF. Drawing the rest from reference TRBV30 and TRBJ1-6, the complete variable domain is SQTIHQWPATLVQPVGSPLSLECTVEGTSNPNLYWYRQAAGRGLQLLFYSVGIGQISSEVPQNLSASRPQDRQFILSSKKLLLSDSGFYLCAWTDGSSYNSPLHFGNGTRLTVT.

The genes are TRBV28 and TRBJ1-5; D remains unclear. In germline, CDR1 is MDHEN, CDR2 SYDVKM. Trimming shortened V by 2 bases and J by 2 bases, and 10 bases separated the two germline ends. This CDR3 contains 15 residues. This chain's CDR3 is CASSLGGSRNQPQHF. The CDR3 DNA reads TGTGCCAGCAGTTTAGGAGGATCCCGCAATCAGCCCCAGCATTTT.